The present entry profiles one TCR beta chain with its context. The V gene's germline CDR1 is MGHRA and CDR2 YSYEKL. This CDR3 is built from 16 residues. Trimming removed 0 bases from V and 3 bases from J; junction bases left unmatched: 4. Authors' processing steps: How many nucleated cells were present was estimated from reference gene primer amplification. The data were produced by immunoSEQ multiplex PCR, yet TCRdb's version contains in-frame clones alone and is incomplete. V and J calls and clone size follow that table, whereas D and trimming were derived from the DNA. The table records fewer than 400,000 clones, approximately 89% of them present only once. Recruitment covered about two dozen US areas and drew participants whose ages spanned roughly 18 to 100 years. Recovered participants had two consecutive negative NP/OP PCR tests, healthcare professional clearance, or symptom resolution. This sample is drawn from a study of blood T cell repertoires in COVID-19. Study-wide background: Samples of COVID-19 (acute and convalescent) were obtained from the United States, Italy and Spain.

The sequencing input was PBMCs or T cells enriched from blood (not recorded which). The receptor was isolated from a woman aged 25-40 years who had recovered from COVID-19. The chain joins TRBV4-1 to TRBJ1-2, with TRBD1 matching 10 bases. CDR3 nucleotide sequence: TGCGCCAGCAGCCAAGAACGGACAGGGGGGGACTATGGCTACACCTTC. Translating gives CASSQERTGGDYGYTF.